This entry features one TCR beta chain sequence. This clonotype was seen a handful of times. Its target antigen remains unknown. The record has no base qualities; no much larger clone is one base away. The roughly 39 donors, aged about 6 to 95 years, were systemically healthy Caucasian individuals from Russia. Each donor gave ten milliliters of peripheral blood, drawn into EDTA-treated Vacutainer tubes. Ficoll-Paque density-gradient centrifugation was used to isolate PBMCs, with at least 6 million obtained per sample. Trizol reagent was used to extract total RNA from PBMCs, with at least 6 micrograms per sample. For every donor, flow cytometry on a PBMC aliquot measured the percentage of naive CD45RAhigh/CD27high T cells. The library was prepared using 5' RACE. The sample was run on an Illumina HiSeq 2500. A second PCR of roughly 6 to 11 cycles was run with a J-beta primer mix and a sample-barcoded 5' primer. Each TCR beta cDNA molecule received a unique molecular identifier from a template-switch 5' adaptor carrying 12 random nucleotides. At least 3 million CDR3-containing paired-end reads were obtained from each sample. First-strand cDNA was synthesized from all RNA with the Mint cDNA synthesis kit, primed by a TRBC-specific oligonucleotide. All cDNA was treated with uracil-DNA glycosylase and then went through a first 18-cycle PCR with the universal primers M1SS and BC2_uni_R. In the original analysis: For normalization, 1 million high-quality reads, each with a distinct molecular identifier, were randomly selected from each sample. Reads sharing molecular identifiers were discarded rather than binned into consensus sequences. MiTCR, run with a Q25 quality threshold and the strictest error-elimination algorithm, handled CDR3 identification, clonotype clustering and error correction. A nonparametric unseen species model using Euler transformation provided a lower-bound estimate of total TCR beta diversity. The public sequencing data were trimmed at Q25 with fastp and processed into clonotypes with MiXCR by TCRdb, which kept only in-frame beta chains. Under each unique CDR3 protein, matching rows form one entry showing the most common genes and DNA. TCRdb's processing, not the authors' own work, is the source of the V and J calls. This sample comprises 550,000 to 750,000 distinct CDR3 sequences, roughly 21% of them detected only once. Roughly 3.4% of the sample is held by the ten biggest clonotypes.

The data were obtained in a study of blood T cells in healthy people across ages (dated by TCRdb to about 2015). In terms of the full investigation: In model experiments, template switching captured about one uniquely barcoded TCR beta cDNA molecule for every two T cells. To track age-related changes in TCR beta repertoire diversity, the study relied on deep sequencing normalized with unique cDNA molecular identifiers. Donors were grouped into four age groups: young (average 16 years), middle-aged (roughly 37), aged (approximately 58) and long-lived (around 80). Donors of different ages were randomly distributed across sequencing lanes to avoid experimental bias. For two donors (one aged 18 to 30 and one aged 80 or older), the study analyzed two additional independent replicas of 1 million unique cDNA reads from the same blood draw. What the authors observed across the whole study: The long-lived group showed more naive CD4+ T cells, fewer expanded clones and increased TCR diversity than the aged group, suggesting age selection. Because donor CMV infection status was unknown, age-related changes in expanded clonotypes were potentially confounded. As age increased, observed TCR beta diversity per million T cells dropped in a roughly linear way, and a significant reduction was already evident by age about 40. There was a strong correlation between observed TCR beta diversity and the percentage of naive T cells measured by flow cytometry. Because profiling used bulk unsorted PBMCs, naive and antigen-experienced compartments could not be compared conclusively. Estimates of total diversity based on one million sequenced T cells were considered lower bounds and underestimates.

The sequence was obtained from a man between 65 and 79 years old in good health. Specimen: blood.

The CDR3 protein: CASSLDFSGNTIYF. The sequenced DNA: TGTGCCAGCAGCTTGGATTTCTCTGGAAACACCATATATTTT. The rearranged segments are TRBV7-9 and TRBJ1-3, with the D gene not confidently named. V loses 3 bases, J loses 0 bases, and the germline ends lie 6 bases apart. From cysteine to phenylalanine, the CDR3 is 14 amino acids long. Only the CDR3 portion is preserved as DNA: 42 bases, with reading frame beginning at the first base. CDR1 is given as SEHNR and CDR2 as FQNEAQ, both from the germline V gene (reference sequence). Extended through the reference TRBV7-9 and TRBJ1-3 proteins, this CDR3 yields the full variable domain: DTGVSQNPRHKITKRGQNVTFRCDPISEHNRLYWYRQTLGQGPEFLTYFQNEAQLEKSRLLSDRFSAERPKGSFSTLEIQRTEQGDSAMYLCASSLDFSGNTIYFGEGSWLTVV.